These 25 T cell receptor beta chains came from one sample sequenced in a study of CD8 T cells in ankylosing spondylitis. TCRdb reprocessed the 5' RACE reads with MiXCR, giving one entry per CDR3 protein. This table has around 250,000 distinct CDR3 sequences, around 32% appearing once. Sequenced sample: blood, either unsorted or a sorted T cell fraction (not recorded which). These receptors were obtained from a male donor with ankylosing spondylitis or in good health (not recorded which).

The chain joins TRBV20-1 to TRBJ1-1; TRBD1 agrees at 7 bases. The CDR3 totals 12 residues. V shed 7 bases, J shed 4 bases, and the junction held 6 bases outside the gene matches. Germline lookup yields CDR1 DFQATT and CDR2 SNEGSKA (reference sequence). DNA for the CDR3: TGCAGTGTTCGTGACAGGGTCACTGAAGCTTTCTTT. Amino acid sequence: CSVRDRVTEAFF.

The V call is TRBV20-1, the J call TRBJ1-3; D remains ambiguous. Germline lookup yields CDR1 DFQATT and CDR2 SNEGSKA (reference sequence). The germline V and J ends were trimmed by 4 bases and 2 bases, with 3 bases remaining between them. The CDR3 spans 11 residues. For the CDR3, the DNA is TGCAGTGCTATGACTGGAAACACCATATATTTT. It is translated as CSAMTGNTIYF.

V usage is TRBV7-6 and J usage is TRBJ1-2; D ambiguous. The CDR3 has 15 residues. V was pared by 0 bases and J by 5 bases, with 13 bases between. Germline loops: CDR1 SGHVS, CDR2 FNYEAQ. CDR3 coding DNA: TGTGCCAGCAGCTTAGCTCCGGGAGAAGGATATGGCTACACCTTC. This sequence encodes CASSLAPGEGYGYTF.

The genes are TRBV9 and TRBJ2-5; TRBD1 matches 7 bases. V was clipped by 8 bases and J by 7 bases; unmatched bases: 14. This CDR3 has 14 residues. Germline CDR1 is SGDLS and CDR2 is YYNGEE. CDR3 sequence reads: CASTPGQMTGTQYF. CDR3 DNA sequence: TGTGCCAGTACACCGGGACAGATGACAGGGACCCAGTACTTC. Looking up the rest from reference TRBV9 and TRBJ2-5 gives the full variable domain: DSGVTQTPKHLITATGQRVTLRCSPRSGDLSVYWYQQSLDQGLQFLIQYYNGEERAKGNILERFSAQQFPDLHSELNLSSLELGDSALYFCASTPGQMTGTQYFGPGTRLLVL.

The CDR3: CASSRLNEQFF. CDR3 nucleotide sequence: TGTGCCAGCAGCCGCCTGAATGAGCAGTTCTTC. V usage is TRBV3-1 and J usage is TRBJ2-1; D gene ambiguous. The CDR3 is made up of 11 amino acids. Germline V CDR1 and CDR2: LGHDT, YNNKEL (reference sequence). The V and J ends lost 4 bases and 7 bases respectively, with 5 bases between them.

This clonotype was observed once. This chain connects TRBV29-1 to TRBJ1-1, with a weak D call TRBD1 (5 bases). Germline assignment: CDR1 SQVTM and CDR2 ANQGSEA. The CDR3 has 15 amino acids. V gave up 3 bases and J gave up 5 bases, with 19 bases separating them. The CDR3 DNA reads as TGCAGCGTTGAGGTAGCCGGACTAAAGGGGACTGAAGCTTTCTTT. Protein sequence: CSVEVAGLKGTEAFF.

The rearrangement links TRBV5-1 to TRBJ1-3; 10 nucleotides align to TRBD1. The J segment lost 0 bases and the V segment lost 7 bases, leaving 7 bases of the junction unmatched. The CDR3 totals 16 residues. Germline CDR1 reads SGHRS; CDR2 reads YFSETQ. The CDR3 sequence: CASGQGGDYSGNTIYF. The CDR3 bases are TGCGCCAGCGGACAGGGGGGCGACTACTCTGGAAACACCATATATTTT.

This clonotype appeared a few times. V and J are TRBV5-1 and TRBJ2-5; TRBD2 agrees at 8 bases. Germline CDR1 SGHRS, CDR2 YFSETQ. V trimming: 0 bases; J trimming: 4 bases; junction bases outside the gene matches: 8. CDR3 length equals 16 residues. The CDR3 protein is CASSLAAGGKVETQYF. CDR3 sequence (DNA): TGCGCCAGCAGCTTGGCTGCGGGGGGCAAGGTAGAGACCCAGTACTTC.

The chain uses TRBV5-1 and TRBJ2-5; perhaps TRBD1 as D (5 bases). The length of the CDR3 is 14 residues. V dropped 4 bases and J dropped 5 bases, with 15 bases sitting between them. Germline V CDR1 and CDR2: SGHRS, YFSETQ. In DNA form, the CDR3 reads TGCGCCAGCAGCCCAGGACATCTTCGGGAGACCCAGTACTTC. It yields the protein CASSPGHLRETQYF.

The genes are TRBV10-2 and TRBJ2-5; no clear D. Trimming shortened V by 2 bases and J by 5 bases, and 6 bases separated the two germline ends. Looked up from germline, CDR1 is WSHSY and CDR2 is SAAADI. This CDR3 comprises 12 residues. CDR3 loop: CASSEGSETQYF. In DNA form, the CDR3 reads TGCGCCAGCAGTGAGGGCTCCGAGACCCAGTACTTC.

The V and J genes are TRBV7-2 and TRBJ2-5, with unresolved D. The germline gives CDR1 SGHTA, CDR2 FQGNSA. V was clipped by 1 base and J by 9 bases, with 9 bases between them. The CDR3 has 12 amino acids. CDR3 amino acids: CASSLDHSPQYF. The CDR3 DNA reads as TGTGCCAGCAGCTTAGACCACTCTCCCCAGTACTTC.

The CDR3 loop reads CASSLEGLAGETQYF. In DNA form, the CDR3 reads TGCGCCAGCAGCTTGGAAGGACTAGCGGGGGAGACCCAGTACTTC. V gene TRBV5-1 combines with J gene TRBJ2-5; 12 bases fit TRBD2. CDR1 is SGHRS and CDR2 is YFSETQ in the germline V gene. The CDR3 covers 15 residues. Unmatched junction bases numbered 2, after V lost 0 bases and J lost 5 bases. The full variable domain, its missing parts supplied by reference TRBV5-1 and TRBJ2-5, is KAGVTQTPRYLIKTRGQQVTLSCSPISGHRSVSWYQQTPGQGLQFLFEYFSETQRNKGNFPGRFSGRQFSNSRSEMNVSTLELGDSALYLCASSLEGLAGETQYFGPGTRLLVL.

The sample holds a few counts of this clonotype. This chain uses TRBV20-1 with TRBJ2-7, with D perhaps TRBD1 (6 bases). This CDR3 is built from 17 residues. V lost 0 bases to trimming and J lost 0 bases, with 18 bases between them. CDR1 and CDR2 from the germline V gene are DFQATT and SNEGSKA (reference sequence). DNA of the CDR3: TGCAGTGCTAGAGATGTTCTCGTTGCACAGGGCTCCTACGAGCAGTACTTC. It yields the protein CSARDVLVAQGSYEQYF.

The chain uses TRBV12-3 or TRBV12-4 and TRBJ2-2; D is perhaps TRBD2 (5 bases). Trimming cost V 7 bases and J 7 bases, with 10 bases left between them. This CDR3 has 12 residues. The CDR3 loop reads CASTLGSGELFF. CDR3 sequence (DNA): TGTGCCAGCACCTTGGGGAGCGGGGAGCTGTTTTTT.

In this sample, this clonotype turned up a few times. The chain employs TRBV10-3 and TRBJ1-1; 9 nucleotides agree with TRBD1. The V gene's germline CDR1 is ENHRY and CDR2 SYGVKD. Unmatched junction bases numbered 1, after V lost 6 bases and J lost 5 bases. The CDR3 runs 12 residues. CDR3 in amino acids: CAISGQGTEAFF. As DNA, the CDR3 is TGTGCCATCAGCGGACAGGGGACTGAAGCTTTCTTT.

The V call is TRBV20-1, the J call TRBJ2-3; tentative D call: TRBD2 (5 bases). The germline CDR1 and CDR2 sequences are DFQATT and SNEGSKA (reference sequence). The CDR3 has 16 residues. Trimming took off 0 bases at V and 2 bases at J, with 15 bases between the two ends. For the CDR3, the DNA is TGCAGTGCTAGAGATCTGGAGACTACCCTCACAGATACGCAGTATTTT. Its translation: CSARDLETTLTDTQYF.

V gene TRBV12-3 or TRBV12-4 combines with J gene TRBJ2-7; D might be TRBD2 (6 bases). V was shortened by 6 bases and J by 4 bases, with 13 bases between the two germline ends. The CDR3 runs 13 residues. As DNA, the CDR3 is TGTGCCAGCAGGCTCGGGAGCACTTACGAGCAGTACTTC. The encoded protein is CASRLGSTYEQYF.

The chain joins TRBV10-3 to TRBJ1-1; maybe TRBD1 (6 bases). The V and J ends lost 6 bases and 2 bases respectively, with 7 bases between them. The CDR3 contains 12 residues. Germline V gives CDR1 ENHRY, CDR2 SYGVKD. CDR3 bases: TGTGCCATCAGGGGGGGCAACACTGAAGCTTTCTTT. As protein: CAIRGGNTEAFF.

V and J are TRBV7-6 and TRBJ2-5, with TRBD2 matching 8 bases. Trimming took 5 bases from V and 4 from J; bases not matched to a gene: 12. The germline CDR1 and CDR2 sequences are SGHVS and FNYEAQ. This CDR3 spans 16 amino acids. This CDR3 reads CASSPPMAGGGETQYF. The DNA for the CDR3 is TGTGCCAGCAGCCCCCCGATGGCCGGGGGGGGAGAGACCCAGTACTTC.

This clonotype was seen only a few times. V and J are TRBV20-1 and TRBJ2-1; TRBD1 is a possible D gene (5 bases). V dropped 5 bases and J dropped 7 bases, with 24 bases sitting between them. CDR3 size: 16 residues. Germline CDR1 and CDR2: DFQATT and SNEGSKA (reference sequence). CDR3 sequence (DNA): TGCAGTGCTTCCGATGAAGGGGTGGCGTTGAGGAATGAGCAGTTCTTC. This sequence encodes CSASDEGVALRNEQFF.

In its sample, this clonotype was seen a few times. The chain combines TRBV27 with TRBJ2-1; TRBD2 might be the D (7 bases). The V end was cut by 5 bases, the J end by 9 bases, with 23 bases between. The CDR3 is 16 amino acids. The germline V gene encodes CDR1 MNHEY and CDR2 SMNVEV (reference sequence). The DNA of the CDR3 is TGTGCCAGCAGTCCCCTGGCGGGGGCGAAGTATGCTGAGCAGTTCTTC. Protein product: CASSPLAGAKYAEQFF.

This clonotype was observed a few times. The V call is TRBV4-1, the J call TRBJ2-1; 11 nucleotides line up with TRBD2. V trimming: 2 bases; J trimming: 8 bases; junction bases outside the gene matches: 5. Germline CDR1 MGHRA, CDR2 YSYEKL. The CDR3 covers 15 residues. The CDR3 DNA is TGCGCCAGCAGCCAACTAGCGGGGGGAATCGATGAGCAGTTCTTC. Protein product: CASSQLAGGIDEQFF.

V and J are TRBV20-1 and TRBJ2-5; unclear D gene. This CDR3 has 9 amino acids. The ends were cut back, 6 bases at V and 3 bases at J, with 2 bases in the middle. Germline CDR1 reads DFQATT; CDR2 reads SNEGSKA (reference sequence). The CDR3 bases are TGCAGTGCCGAAGAGACCCAGTACTTC. It yields the protein CSAEETQYF.

The rearrangement links TRBV5-1 to TRBJ2-4; 8 nucleotides align to TRBD1. CDR3 size: 14 residues. CDR1 SGHRS and CDR2 YFSETQ come from the germline V gene. Trimming cost V 5 bases and J 5 bases; bases outside gene matches: 6. The CDR3 protein is CASRKQGAQNIQYF. The CDR3, as DNA: TGCGCCAGCAGAAAGCAGGGGGCTCAAAACATTCAGTACTTC. Variable domain in full (rest from reference TRBV5-1 and TRBJ2-4): KAGVTQTPRYLIKTRGQQVTLSCSPISGHRSVSWYQQTPGQGLQFLFEYFSETQRNKGNFPGRFSGRQFSNSRSEMNVSTLELGDSALYLCASRKQGAQNIQYFGAGTRLSVL.

This clonotype has only a few counts. The rearrangement links TRBV15 to TRBJ2-1; possible D gene TRBD2, 6 bases. V lost 5 bases and J 0 bases, leaving 11 bases between the germline ends. This CDR3 spans 15 amino acids. Looked up from germline, CDR1 is LNHNV and CDR2 is YYDKDF (reference sequence). CDR3 DNA sequence: TGTGCCACCAGCGAGCGGGCAAGCTCCTACAATGAGCAGTTCTTC. It translates to CATSERASSYNEQFF.